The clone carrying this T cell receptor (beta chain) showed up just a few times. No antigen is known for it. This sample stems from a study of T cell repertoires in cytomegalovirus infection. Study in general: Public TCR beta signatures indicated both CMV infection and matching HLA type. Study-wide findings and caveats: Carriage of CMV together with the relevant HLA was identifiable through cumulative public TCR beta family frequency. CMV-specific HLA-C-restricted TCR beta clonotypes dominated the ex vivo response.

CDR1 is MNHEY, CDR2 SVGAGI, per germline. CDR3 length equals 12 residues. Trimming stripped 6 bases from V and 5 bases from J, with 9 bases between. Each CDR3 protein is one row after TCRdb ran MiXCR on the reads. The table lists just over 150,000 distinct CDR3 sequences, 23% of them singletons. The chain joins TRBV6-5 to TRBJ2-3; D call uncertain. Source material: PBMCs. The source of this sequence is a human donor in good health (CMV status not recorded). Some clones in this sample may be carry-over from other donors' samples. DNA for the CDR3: TGTGCCAGCAGCACGACTGGAGATACGCAGTATTTT. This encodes CASSTTGDTQYF.